One sample yielded the 9 T cell receptor beta chains listed below, sequenced in a study of cytomegalovirus exposure and HLA in healthy donors. Use of 60 Vbeta and 13 Jbeta primers characterized the PCR. TCRdb's table, derived via immunoSEQ multiplex PCR, lists solely in-frame clones and lacks some. The sample holds about 14,000 clones, about 60% seen once. The sample was PBMCs. The receptor set was obtained from a woman aged 50 to 65 in good health and CMV-seropositive.

This clone was detected a few times. The gene calls are TRBV30 and TRBJ2-7; D may be TRBD1 (5 bases). Germline loops: CDR1 GTSNPN, CDR2 SVGIG (reference sequence). Between the trimmed V and J ends, which lost 1 base and 5 bases, there was a span of 15 bases. CDR3 length: 14 amino acids. The CDR3 sequence: CAWSEGQPVHEQYF. Written as DNA, the CDR3 is TGTGCCTGGAGTGAGGGGCAACCCGTCCACGAGCAGTACTTC.

The V gene is TRBV10-3, the J gene TRBJ2-5; no clear D. The ends were cut back, 4 bases at V and 1 base at J, with 10 bases in the middle. This CDR3 is 14 amino acids long. From germline, CDR1 is ENHRY and CDR2 SYGVKD. DNA of the CDR3: TGTGCCATCAGTGTTTTAGGCGGCCAAGAGACCCAGTACTTC. Amino acid sequence: CAISVLGGQETQYF.

V is TRBV7-2 and J is TRBJ2-7; D call uncertain. CDR1 SGHTA and CDR2 FQGNSA come from the germline V gene. This CDR3 spans 11 amino acids. Trimming stripped 4 bases from V and 3 bases from J, with 4 bases between. Here the CDR3 reads CASSSLYEQYF. CDR3 coding DNA: TGTGCCAGCAGCTCCCTCTACGAGCAGTACTTC.

V and J are TRBV25-1 and TRBJ1-2, with D maybe TRBD1 (6 bases). This CDR3 has 13 amino acids. Germline V gives CDR1 MGHDK, CDR2 SYGVNS. V lost 5 bases and J lost 8, with 15 bases in between. CDR3 in DNA: TGTGCCAGCAGTATACAGGGCCTGGGGGGCTACACCTTC. Translating it yields CASSIQGLGGYTF.

The chain has TRBV6-4 and TRBJ1-5; D gene ambiguous. Germline CDR1 MRHNA, CDR2 SNTAGT. Between the trimmed V and J ends, which lost 3 bases and 2 bases, there was a span of 11 bases. This CDR3 spans 15 amino acids. DNA of the CDR3: TGTGCCAGCAGTGAGACTCCTGACGGCAATCAGCCCCAGCATTTT. Translation gives CASSETPDGNQPQHF.

The rearrangement joins TRBV29-1 to TRBJ2-2; possible D gene TRBD1, 6 bases. The CDR3 is 13 residues long. Trimming took 7 bases from V and 1 from J, leaving 10 bases between them. Germline values: CDR1 SQVTM, CDR2 ANQGSEA. CDR3 in DNA: TGCAGCGGCGGCAGGGGGAACACCGGGGAGCTGTTTTTT. Protein: CSGGRGNTGELFF.

This chain links TRBV4-1 with TRBJ2-3, with 7 bases identical to TRBD1. This CDR3 is built from 18 residues. In germline, CDR1 is MGHRA, CDR2 YSYEKL. J lost 9 bases, V lost 0 bases, and 18 bases had no gene match. CDR3 in amino acids: CASSQERRQGITSDTQYF. As DNA, the CDR3 is TGCGCCAGCAGCCAAGAGAGGCGACAGGGTATTACGTCGGACACGCAGTATTTT.

V gene TRBV6-6 combines with J gene TRBJ1-3; 8 bases are shared with TRBD1. The CDR3 length is 15 residues. Germline values: CDR1 MNHNY, CDR2 SVGAGI (reference sequence). J gave up 0 bases and V 10 bases, and 8 bases lay outside the gene matches. The CDR3 coding sequence is TGTGCCACAGGGGGCAGTGGGTTCTCTGGAAACACCATATATTTT. It is translated as CATGGSGFSGNTIYF.

The rearrangement links TRBV30 to TRBJ2-7; D is uncertain. CDR1 and CDR2 (germline): GTSNPN, SVGIG (reference sequence). This CDR3 has 11 residues. V was shortened by 6 bases and J by 2 bases, with 8 bases between the two germline ends. The CDR3 protein is CACQEAYEQYF. For the CDR3, the DNA is TGTGCCTGTCAGGAAGCCTACGAGCAGTACTTC.